A single sample is the source of the 26 T cell receptor beta chains below, sequenced in a study of CD8+CD57+ T cells in acquired aplastic anemia. Using genomic DNA as the template, TCR beta VDJ and CDR3 profiling was carried out. MiXCR was run by TCRdb on the reads, yielding one entry per CDR3 protein. The profile covers 400,000 to 450,000 distinct CDR3 sequences, with roughly 68% appearing a single time and 4% taken by the ten largest. The sample was sorted CD4+, CD8+, or CD8+CD57+ T cells (not recorded which) from PBMCs. The receptors stem from a human donor in good health, serving as a control.

The gene calls are TRBV7-2 and TRBJ2-5; perhaps TRBD2 as D (5 bases). V lost 2 bases to trimming and J lost 8 bases, with 24 bases between them. Germline-derived CDR1 and CDR2 are SGHTA and FQGNSA. The CDR3 covers 17 residues. The CDR3 protein is CASSLRPNTGELFTQYF. CDR3 nucleotides: TGTGCCAGCAGCTTACGACCGAACACCGGGGAGCTGTTTACCCAGTACTTC.

This chain uses TRBV7-2 with TRBJ1-1; 8 bases line up with TRBD1. V lost 2 bases to trimming and J lost 6 bases; unmatched junction nucleotides: 5. Per the germline V gene, CDR1 is SGHTA and CDR2 is FQGNSA. There are 14 residues in the CDR3. The CDR3 loop reads CASSLQGARAEAFF. The CDR3, as DNA: TGTGCCAGCAGCTTACAGGGGGCGCGAGCTGAAGCTTTCTTT.

This clonotype was counted at least ten times. Here the CDR3 DNA reads TGCAGTGCTAGCCGGGACAGATTTTATAGCAATCAGCCCCAGCATTTT. It specifies CSASRDRFYSNQPQHF. The chain couples TRBV20-1 to TRBJ1-5, with 7 bases identical to TRBD1. Trimming took 3 bases from V and 0 from J; bases not matched to a gene: 8. This CDR3 contains 16 residues. Per germline, CDR1 DFQATT and CDR2 SNEGSKA (reference sequence).

The CDR3 bases are TGTGCCAGCAAGGACTCGAGGGGTACAGAGACCCAGTACTTC. It specifies CASKDSRGTETQYF. The gene calls are TRBV6-2 or TRBV6-3 and TRBJ2-5, with D perhaps given as TRBD1 or TRBD2 (5 bases each). This CDR3 comprises 14 residues. Germline lookup yields CDR1 MNHEY and CDR2 SVGEGT. Trimming left V 7 bases short and J 4 bases short, with 16 bases between.

This clonotype has a handful of counts. The gene calls are TRBV25-1 and TRBJ2-7; tentative D call: TRBD1 (5 bases). Trimming left V 6 bases short and J 1 base short, with 13 bases between. Germline V CDR1 and CDR2: MGHDK, SYGVNS. The CDR3 has 14 residues. CDR3 in amino acids: CASSSRVPSYEQYF. DNA of the CDR3: TGTGCCAGCAGCTCCAGGGTGCCGTCCTACGAGCAGTACTTC.

This chain joins TRBV7-2 and TRBJ2-6, with D possibly being TRBD2 (5 bases). Trimming removed 2 bases from V and 19 bases from J, with 24 bases in between. This CDR3 has 15 residues. Germline V gene data show CDR1 as SGHTA and CDR2 as FQGNSA. CDR3 amino acids: CASSLNRDYGYTFTF. The CDR3 region has the DNA TGTGCCAGCAGCTTAAACAGAGACTATGGCTACACCTTCACTTTC.

V and J are TRBV12-3 or TRBV12-4 and TRBJ1-2, with TRBD1 matching 9 bases. Germline trimming cut 6 bases from V and 6 bases from J; bases unmatched to any gene: 8. The CDR3 covers 14 residues. The CDR3 region has the DNA TGTGCCAGCAGCCAGTCGGGACAGGGAGATGGCTACACCTTC. This encodes CASSQSGQGDGYTF.

The rearrangement links TRBV2 to TRBJ1-2; D possibly corresponds to TRBD1 (5 bases). Per the germline V gene, CDR1 is SNHLY and CDR2 is FYNNEI. The CDR3 is 16 residues long. V lost 6 bases, J lost 13 bases, and 30 bases lay in between. In DNA, the CDR3 is TGTGCCAGCAGCCAAGCAGGCCAGGGTCTTGGGGAAGTCGGCACCTTC. Protein: CASSQAGQGLGEVGTF.

V is TRBV2 and J is TRBJ2-5, with D perhaps matching TRBD2 (6 bases). CDR1 is SNHLY, CDR2 FYNNEI, per germline. The CDR3 loop spans 13 amino acids. V dropped 6 bases and J dropped 7 bases, with 15 bases sitting between them. CDR3 loop: CASRTGPEGTQYF. In nucleotides, the CDR3 is TGTGCCAGCAGGACGGGACCGGAGGGGACCCAGTACTTC.

The chain is built from TRBV7-8 and TRBJ1-1; D gene unclear. The germline V gene has CDR1 SGHVS and CDR2 FQNEAQ. The CDR3 spans 14 residues. The V gene lost 2 bases and the J gene lost 7 bases, with 14 bases spanning the gap. This CDR3 reads CASSLSSGLSEAFF. The CDR3 DNA reads as TGTGCCAGCAGCTTATCTTCGGGCCTTAGTGAAGCTTTCTTT. The full variable domain, with the rest looked up from reference TRBV7-8 and TRBJ1-1, is GAGVSQSPRYKVAKRGQDVALRCDPISGHVSLFWYQQALGQGPEFLTYFQNEAQLDKSGLPSDRFFAERPEGSVSTLKIQRTQQEDSAVYLCASSLSSGLSEAFFGQGTRLTVV.

The CDR3 bases are TGTGCCAGCAGTTTACAGACTTTGAACACTGAAGCTTTCTTT. Encoded protein: CASSLQTLNTEAFF. This rearrangement joins TRBV12-3 or TRBV12-4 to TRBJ1-1; D is ambiguous. Trimming removed 2 bases at V and 0 bases at J, with 7 bases between. The CDR3 sequence is 14 residues long.

A note on this clonotype: An end of the junction does not agree with germline; a read error may underlie this. The chain employs TRBV7-2 and TRBJ1-1, with D perhaps matching TRBD1 (5 bases). The V gene's germline CDR1 is SGHTA and CDR2 FQGNSA. The CDR3 sequence is 14 residues long. The CDR3 DNA follows: TGTGCCAGCAGCGTAAGGTCGGCAGGGAGTGAAGCTGTATTT. This sequence encodes CASSVRSAGSEAVF.

The V gene is TRBV5-1, the J gene TRBJ1-4; a weak D match, TRBD1 (5 bases). The CDR3 is made up of 15 amino acids. V shed 7 bases and J shed 8 bases, with 21 bases lying between them. Germline assignment: CDR1 SGHRS and CDR2 YFSETQ. The CDR3 is CASSQGQRAGEKLFF. CDR3 bases: TGCGCCAGCTCCCAAGGGCAAAGGGCAGGGGAAAAACTGTTTTTT. Supplemented by reference TRBV5-1 and TRBJ1-4, the full variable domain reads KAGVTQTPRYLIKTRGQQVTLSCSPISGHRSVSWYQQTPGQGLQFLFEYFSETQRNKGNFPGRFSGRQFSNSRSEMNVSTLELGDSALYLCASSQGQRAGEKLFFGSGTQLSVL.

V is TRBV10-3 and J is TRBJ1-2; 9 nucleotides match TRBD1. Near its end, the DNA agrees better with TRBJ2-7, so the J call may be wrong. CDR1 ENHRY and CDR2 SYGVKD come from the germline V gene. The CDR3 contains 15 residues. CDR3 loop: CAIRSSGTGSGGQYF. The CDR3 DNA reads as TGTGCCATCAGATCTTCCGGGACAGGGTCCGGCGGGCAGTACTTC.

This clonotype has just a few counts. The V call is TRBV10-2, the J call TRBJ2-3; D remains unclear. Trimming removed 7 bases at V and 5 bases at J, with 16 bases between. The CDR3 consists of 14 residues. Germline CDR1 reads WSHSY; CDR2 reads SAAADI. The CDR3 nucleotides read TGCGCCAGCACCCCCTGGGCCGGTGTAGATACGCAGTATTTT. This translates into CASTPWAGVDTQYF.

The V call is TRBV2, the J call TRBJ1-5; no clear D gene. The CDR3 covers 15 residues. Trimming left V 0 bases short and J 4 bases short, with 10 bases between. CDR1 and CDR2 from the germline V gene are SNHLY and FYNNEI. Here the CDR3 reads CASSEAGDPNQPQHF. Written as DNA, the CDR3 is TGTGCCAGCAGTGAAGCGGGAGATCCTAATCAGCCCCAGCATTTT.

The V call is TRBV30, the J call TRBJ1-2, with D unresolved. The V end lost 2 bases, the J end lost 7 bases, and 20 bases lay between the germline ends. This CDR3 spans 15 amino acids. Germline V gene data show CDR1 as GTSNPN and CDR2 as SVGIG (reference sequence). The CDR3 sequence: CAWSNTPGLEAGYTF. CDR3 DNA sequence: TGTGCCTGGAGTAACACCCCGGGCCTAGAGGCTGGCTACACCTTC.

The rearrangement links TRBV11-2 to TRBJ2-4; 11 bases are shared with TRBD1. This CDR3 is built from 15 residues. Trimming at V came to 3 bases and at J to 7 bases, leaving 5 bases not matched to a gene. From germline, CDR1 is SGHAT and CDR2 FQNNGV. CDR3 DNA: TGTGCCAGCAGCTTCAAAGGGACAGGGGGGAACATTCAGTACTTC. Amino acid sequence: CASSFKGTGGNIQYF.

The sample holds many counts of this clonotype. The gene calls are TRBV19 and TRBJ1-2; no clear D. From germline, CDR1 is LNHDA and CDR2 SQIVND (reference sequence). The CDR3 has 13 amino acids. Trimming pared 5 bases from V and 5 bases from J, leaving 12 bases between. The CDR3 loop reads CASSQRVDYGYTF. The CDR3 region has the DNA TGTGCCAGTAGTCAACGGGTGGATTATGGCTACACCTTC.

This chain connects TRBV20-1 to TRBJ1-2, with unresolved D. Germline CDR1 is DFQATT and CDR2 is SNEGSKA (reference sequence). The CDR3 covers 14 residues. The ends were cut back, 2 bases at V and 2 bases at J, with 12 bases in the middle. CDR3 sequence: CSARFRGENYGYTF. The CDR3 coding sequence is TGCAGTGCTAGATTCCGCGGGGAGAACTATGGCTACACCTTC.

With respect to this clonotype: One junction end does not reproduce the germline sequence, and a read error may be involved. The chain employs TRBV9 and TRBJ2-2; possible D gene TRBD1, 5 bases. Germline CDR1 reads SGDLS; CDR2 reads YYNGEE. The CDR3 has 14 amino acids. The CDR3, as DNA: TGTGCCAGCAGCGTGCAGAGGTCTGGGGCCAACGTCCTTTTT. Its translation: CASSVQRSGANVLF.

At least ten counts were recorded for this clonotype. The gene calls are TRBV20-1 and TRBJ2-1, with D possibly being TRBD2 (5 bases). This CDR3 region has 13 residues. Trimming removed 5 bases at V and 0 bases at J, with 8 bases between. Germline CDR1 reads DFQATT; CDR2 reads SNEGSKA (reference sequence). The CDR3 is CSAFTSSYNEQFF. CDR3 in DNA: TGCAGTGCTTTCACTAGCTCCTACAATGAGCAGTTCTTC.

Only a few counts were recorded for this clonotype. A single base separates this from a much larger clone, so it may be a read error. V usage is TRBV7-2 and J usage is TRBJ2-2, with D perhaps given as TRBD1 or TRBD2 (5 bases each). The V end lost 4 bases, the J end lost 12 bases, and 15 bases lay between the germline ends. CDR1 is SGHTA, CDR2 FQGNSA, per germline. CDR3 length equals 13 residues. The CDR3 spells CASSYRPEGKLFF. CDR3 coding DNA: TGTGCCAGCAGCTACCGACCCGAGGGGAAGCTGTTTTTT.

This clonotype was seen a handful of times. The CDR3 DNA is TGTGCCAGCAGCCCGTCCCGGGACAAGGGGTTTTCACTCTGCTGCGAGCAGTACTTC. Amino acids: CASSPSRDKGFSLCCEQYF. The chain joins TRBV11-2 to TRBJ2-7; D perhaps matches TRBD1 (6 bases). This CDR3 spans 19 amino acids. The V end was cut by 5 bases, the J end by 6 bases, with 32 bases between. Germline lookup yields CDR1 SGHAT and CDR2 FQNNGV.

The chain combines TRBV20-1 with TRBJ2-7, with 9 bases lining up with TRBD2. CDR1 DFQATT and CDR2 SNEGSKA come from the germline V gene (reference sequence). CDR3 size: 14 residues. With 3 bases clipped from V and 5 bases from J, the junction kept 8 bases outside the gene matches. In DNA, the CDR3 is TGCAGTGCTAGCTGGCTAGCGGGAAGGAACGAGCAGTACTTC. Its protein is CSASWLAGRNEQYF.

CDR3 coding DNA: TGCAGTGCTGTCGACAGGGATTCACCCCTCCACTTT. This gives the protein CSAVDRDSPLHF. This chain joins TRBV20-1 and TRBJ1-6; TRBD1 matches at 7 bases. Germline V gives CDR1 DFQATT, CDR2 SNEGSKA (reference sequence). J was trimmed by 8 bases and V by 5 bases; bases with no gene match: 3. The CDR3 has 12 amino acids.